This TCR beta chain comes out of a study of control samples from healthy donors and cancer patients. The CDR3 is 14 residues long. The V and J ends lost 3 bases and 10 bases respectively, with 18 bases between them. CDR1 and CDR2 (germline): MDHEN, SYDVKM. Libraries were prepared by immunoSEQ multiplex PCR; TCRdb keeps only in-frame clonotypes and omits some of them. The sample shows approximately 170,000 clones, around 93% of them seen only once. Sample: blood. V and J are TRBV28 and TRBJ1-2; tentative D call: TRBD1 (5 bases). The receptor's source is a woman in her sixties in good health. Written as DNA, the CDR3 is TGTGCCAGCAGTTTGGCCAGGGAATTTGACGACTACACCTTC. Translation: CASSLAREFDDYTF.